Shown below are 30 T cell receptor beta chains from a single sample sequenced in a study of siplizumab effects on memory and regulatory T cells. Antigens for these TCRs are unknown. Assay used: immunoSEQ multiplex PCR; TCRdb lists only in-frame clones, some missing. This table has fewer than 11,000 clones, under 60% appearing once. Mixed lymphocyte reaction cells were cocultured at 37°C for more than five days. Material for sequencing was CFSE-low (dividing) CD4+ T cells sorted from an allogeneic mixed lymphocyte reaction. The receptors originated from a human donor in good health; the cells came from an allogeneic mixed lymphocyte reaction.

This sequence joins TRBV5-1 and TRBJ1-4; 11 nucleotides align to TRBD1. Unmatched junction bases numbered 6, after V lost 4 bases and J lost 4 bases. The germline gives CDR1 SGHRS, CDR2 YFSETQ. This CDR3 is built from 16 residues. CDR3 amino acids: CASSADRGRGNEKLFF. The CDR3 DNA follows: TGCGCCAGCAGCGCGGACAGGGGGCGCGGTAATGAAAAACTGTTTTTT.

This chain links TRBV6-9 with TRBJ2-1, with D unresolved. The CDR3 has 12 residues. V was clipped by 5 bases and J by 3 bases, with 5 bases between them. The germline CDR1 and CDR2 sequences are MNHGY and SVAAGI. The CDR3 loop reads CASSRDYNEQFF. CDR3 DNA: TGTGCCAGCAGTAGAGACTACAATGAGCAGTTCTTC.

The V and J genes are TRBV6-5 and TRBJ2-1, with unresolved D. The CDR3 length is 12 residues. Germline V gene sequence: CDR1 MNHEY, CDR2 SVGAGI. Deletions cut 7 bases from V and 7 bases from J, with 11 bases between. CDR3 loop: CASTRADNEQFF. As DNA, the CDR3 is TGTGCCAGCACACGAGCTGATAATGAGCAGTTCTTC.

This clone was picked up a small number of times. This chain joins TRBV7-2 and TRBJ1-2, with D unclear. Between the trimmed V and J ends, which lost 10 bases and 0 bases, there was a span of 9 bases. The CDR3 totals 12 residues. The germline V gene has CDR1 SGHTA and CDR2 FQGNSA. CDR3 DNA sequence: TGTGCCACCGCGCCGCCTAACTATGGCTACACCTTC. Amino acid sequence: CATAPPNYGYTF.

This clone was picked up a small number of times. This chain joins TRBV6-5 and TRBJ2-3; 7 bases line up with TRBD2. Trimming removed 0 bases from V and 3 bases from J; junction bases left unmatched: 6. Germline V gene data show CDR1 as MNHEY and CDR2 as SVGAGI. The CDR3 covers 16 residues. The CDR3 DNA reads as TGTGCCAGCAGTTACTCTGGCGGGAGAGCGACAGATACGCAGTATTTT. Amino acids: CASSYSGGRATDTQYF.

The chain couples TRBV7-2 to TRBJ2-1; the D gene is possibly TRBD2 (6 bases). The V gene lost 5 bases and the J gene lost 4 bases, with 12 bases spanning the gap. The CDR3 extends over 14 amino acids. Germline V gene data show CDR1 as SGHTA and CDR2 as FQGNSA. This CDR3 is CASSPGAGYNEQFF. Written as DNA, the CDR3 is TGTGCCAGCAGCCCCGGGGCGGGGTACAATGAGCAGTTCTTC.

This clone was observed a single time. This chain joins TRBV7-1 and TRBJ2-3, with D unresolved. TRBV7-1 is assigned to the ORF class and has an uncertain function. This CDR3 is built from 12 residues. Trimming pared 4 bases from V and 4 bases from J, leaving 6 bases between. DNA of the CDR3: TGTGCCAGCAGCTTAATCTCAGATACGCAGTATTTT. Its protein product is CASSLISDTQYF.

The rearrangement uses TRBV7-9 and TRBJ2-7; D gene ambiguous. Germline loops: CDR1 SEHNR, CDR2 FQNEAQ (reference sequence). CDR3 length: 11 amino acids. Between the trimmed V and J ends, which lost 5 bases and 3 bases, there was a span of 5 bases. CDR3 coding DNA: TGTGCCAGCAGCCTTGACTACGAGCAGTACTTC. This codes for CASSLDYEQYF.

This clone has a single count. J is TRBJ2-7 and V is TRBV7-2; possible D gene TRBD2, 6 bases. The CDR3 is made up of 15 amino acids. With 5 bases removed from V and 0 bases from J, the gap between germline ends came to 14 bases. In germline, CDR1 is SGHTA, CDR2 FQGNSA. CDR3 coding DNA: TGTGCCAGCAGCCCGCTCCGGGGAGGCTCCTACGAGCAGTACTTC. This sequence encodes CASSPLRGGSYEQYF.

The V and J genes are TRBV19 and TRBJ1-1, with TRBD1 matching 7 bases. The CDR3 consists of 13 residues. CDR1 LNHDA and CDR2 SQIVND come from the germline V gene (reference sequence). J gave up 4 bases and V 4 bases, and 3 bases lay outside the gene matches. CDR3 sequence (DNA): TGTGCCAGTAGTAAGGGGGCAGGCACTGAAGCTTTCTTT. This sequence encodes CASSKGAGTEAFF.

This clone was detected a few times. This chain's CDR3 is CASSPKGATGLGEQYF. The DNA for the CDR3 is TGTGCCAGCTCACCTAAAGGGGCTACGGGGTTGGGGGAGCAGTACTTC. The rearrangement links TRBV18 to TRBJ2-7; D tentatively fits TRBD1 or TRBD2 (5 bases each). The CDR3 length is 16 residues. The V end was cut by 3 bases, the J end by 7 bases, with 22 bases between. Germline CDR1 KGHSH, CDR2 LQKENI.

The chain carries TRBV30 and TRBJ1-4; D not certain. The CDR3 length is 15 residues. The germline V gene encodes CDR1 GTSNPN and CDR2 SVGIG (reference sequence). V was clipped by 2 bases and J by 3 bases, with 13 bases between them. CDR3 DNA sequence: TGTGCCTGGAGTAAAACCAGAAGACCTAATGAAAAACTGTTTTTT. This translates into CAWSKTRRPNEKLFF.

Only a few counts were recorded for this clone. The chain combines TRBV30 with TRBJ2-7; 7 bases are shared with TRBD2. The V segment lost 4 bases and the J segment 2 bases; nucleotides outside the gene matches: 5. The CDR3 sequence is 13 residues long. CDR1 and CDR2 (germline): GTSNPN, SVGIG (reference sequence). The CDR3 sequence is CAWNRDYTYEQYF. The CDR3 DNA reads as TGTGCCTGGAACCGGGACTACACCTACGAGCAGTACTTC.

V gene TRBV19 combines with J gene TRBJ2-5, with no clear D. CDR1 is LNHDA, CDR2 SQIVND, per germline (reference sequence). The CDR3 consists of 13 residues. Trimming removed 0 bases at V and 5 bases at J, with 7 bases between. In nucleotides, the CDR3 is TGTGCCAGTAGTATAGATCGTCTGGAGACCCAGTACTTC. Translated, it gives CASSIDRLETQYF.

The chain's CDR3 is CASSPGTNYGYTF. CDR3 nucleotides: TGTGCCAGCTCACCCGGGACGAACTATGGCTACACCTTC. V and J are TRBV18 and TRBJ1-2, with D possibly TRBD1 on 5 matching bases. V was trimmed by 3 bases and J by 2 bases, leaving 7 bases between them. Per the germline V gene, CDR1 is KGHSH and CDR2 is LQKENI. This CDR3 region has 13 residues.

CDR3 sequence reads: CASSRTGTFTGELFF. CDR3 DNA sequence: TGTGCCAGTAGCCGAACCGGGACCTTCACCGGGGAGCTGTTTTTT. The J gene is TRBJ2-2, the V gene TRBV19; D may match TRBD1 or TRBD2 (5 bases each). The V end was cut by 6 bases, the J end by 4 bases, with 15 bases between. CDR1 is LNHDA and CDR2 is SQIVND in the germline V gene (reference sequence). This CDR3 contains 15 residues.

This clone was seen only a few times. The V gene is TRBV19, the J gene TRBJ2-1, with TRBD2 matching 7 bases. Germline CDR1 is LNHDA and CDR2 is SQIVND (reference sequence). The CDR3 runs to 11 residues. The ends lost 5 bases at V and 15 bases at J; junction bases unmatched: 7. The CDR3 is CASSPGLGLFF. The CDR3 coding sequence is TGTGCCAGTAGTCCAGGACTAGGCCTGTTCTTC.

The chain combines TRBV7-6 with TRBJ2-7, with D perhaps TRBD1 or TRBD2 (5 bases each). This CDR3 spans 16 amino acids. Germline CDR1 reads SGHVS; CDR2 reads FNYEAQ. Trimming cost V 5 bases and J 2 bases, with 19 bases left between them. The CDR3 sequence: CASSPLTGTDTYEQYF. The CDR3 nucleotides are TGTGCCAGCAGCCCGTTGACCGGGACGGACACCTACGAGCAGTACTTC.

The rearrangement uses TRBV29-1 and TRBJ2-3; D is perhaps TRBD1 (6 bases). V lost 2 bases and J 6 bases, leaving 9 bases between the germline ends. The germline V gene encodes CDR1 SQVTM and CDR2 ANQGSEA. The CDR3 has 12 amino acids. DNA of the CDR3: TGCAGCGTTGAAAAACAGGGTGATACGCAGTATTTT. It specifies CSVEKQGDTQYF.

The chain employs TRBV5-8 and TRBJ1-1; D is perhaps TRBD1 (5 bases). The CDR3 totals 10 residues. V was trimmed by 5 bases and J by 7 bases, leaving 6 bases between them. Per germline, CDR1 SGHTS and CDR2 YDEGEE. In DNA, the CDR3 is TGTGCCAGCAGGGGGGTTGAAGCTTTCTTT. It translates to CASRGVEAFF.

The chain joins TRBV20-1 to TRBJ1-3; D is unclear. The CDR3 runs to 11 residues. Trimming cost V 6 bases and J 8 bases, with 11 bases left between them. Germline CDR1 reads DFQATT; CDR2 reads SNEGSKA (reference sequence). The CDR3 DNA follows: TGCAGTGCCGAGAGAAAGGACACCATATATTTT. Amino acid sequence: CSAERKDTIYF.

The sample holds a few counts of this clone. The V gene is TRBV27, the J gene TRBJ2-5, with D possibly being TRBD1 or TRBD2 (5 bases each). The CDR3 is 12 amino acids. Germline-derived CDR1 and CDR2 are MNHEY and SMNVEV (reference sequence). The V end was cut by 7 bases, the J end by 5 bases, with 11 bases between. This CDR3 is CASMGVPETQYF. DNA of the CDR3: TGTGCCAGCATGGGGGTTCCCGAGACCCAGTACTTC.

CDR3 sequence: CASSLSTGRETQYF. Here the CDR3 DNA reads TGTGCCAGCAGCTTAAGTACGGGCCGCGAGACCCAGTACTTC. V usage is TRBV7-3 and J usage is TRBJ2-5; D gene ambiguous. The CDR3 runs to 14 residues. Trimming left V 1 base short and J 5 bases short, with 11 bases between. The germline V gene encodes CDR1 SGHTA and CDR2 FQGTGA.

The V gene is TRBV6-1, the J gene TRBJ2-7, with D perhaps TRBD2 (6 bases). V gave up 8 bases and J gave up 4 bases, with 18 bases separating them. CDR1 and CDR2 from the germline V gene are MNHNS and SASEGT. This CDR3 region has 14 residues. CDR3 nucleotides: TGTGCCAGCGGCCTTGGAGTGGGGGGTTACGAGCAGTACTTC. Translation gives CASGLGVGGYEQYF.

In this sample, this clone is medium-sized. The CDR3 DNA reads TGTGCCAGCAGTGGTTCTAGCGGGACATGGTCCAATCAGCCCCAGCATTTT. Protein sequence: CASSGSSGTWSNQPQHF. The gene calls are TRBV6-1 and TRBJ1-5; D perhaps matches TRBD1 (6 bases). There are 17 residues in the CDR3. V was trimmed by 4 bases and J by 3 bases, leaving 19 bases between them. Germline lookup yields CDR1 MNHNS and CDR2 SASEGT.

There are a few counts of this clone. The V call is TRBV11-2, the J call TRBJ1-1; no clear D gene. Trimming cost V 0 bases and J 4 bases, with 6 bases left between them. This CDR3 has 13 residues. CDR1 SGHAT and CDR2 FQNNGV come from the germline V gene. The CDR3 DNA reads TGTGCCAGCAGCTTAGATCTGAGCACTGAAGCTTTCTTT. It codes for CASSLDLSTEAFF.

V gene TRBV27 combines with J gene TRBJ2-7; D may be TRBD2 (6 bases). V lost 1 base to trimming and J lost 2 bases, with 12 bases between them. The CDR3 runs 15 residues. CDR1 is MNHEY, CDR2 SMNVEV, per germline (reference sequence). The CDR3 protein is CASSLFPGGPYEQYF. The CDR3 DNA follows: TGTGCCAGCAGTTTATTTCCCGGGGGACCCTACGAGCAGTACTTC.

This chain uses TRBV9 with TRBJ1-2; D is undetermined. Germline CDR1 is SGDLS and CDR2 is YYNGEE. CDR3 size: 15 residues. The V gene lost 0 bases and the J gene lost 2 bases, with 11 bases spanning the gap. The chain's CDR3 is CASSVDSQTNYGYTF. The CDR3 coding sequence is TGTGCCAGCAGCGTAGATAGTCAGACCAACTATGGCTACACCTTC.

The rearrangement links TRBV25-1 to TRBJ1-6; D is unresolved. CDR3 length equals 15 residues. Germline values: CDR1 MGHDK, CDR2 SYGVNS. V gave up 1 base and J gave up 9 bases, with 13 bases separating them. CDR3 sequence: CASSEFVRVGSPLHF. The DNA for the CDR3 is TGTGCCAGCAGTGAATTCGTACGGGTGGGTTCACCCCTCCACTTT.

V and J are TRBV2 and TRBJ1-2; D might be TRBD1 (6 bases). The CDR3 is 12 residues long. Germline V gene sequence: CDR1 SNHLY, CDR2 FYNNEI. V lost 4 bases and J lost 7, with 10 bases in between. The CDR3 sequence: CASSVLRGGYTF. As DNA, the CDR3 is TGTGCCAGCAGTGTTCTCAGGGGTGGCTACACCTTC.